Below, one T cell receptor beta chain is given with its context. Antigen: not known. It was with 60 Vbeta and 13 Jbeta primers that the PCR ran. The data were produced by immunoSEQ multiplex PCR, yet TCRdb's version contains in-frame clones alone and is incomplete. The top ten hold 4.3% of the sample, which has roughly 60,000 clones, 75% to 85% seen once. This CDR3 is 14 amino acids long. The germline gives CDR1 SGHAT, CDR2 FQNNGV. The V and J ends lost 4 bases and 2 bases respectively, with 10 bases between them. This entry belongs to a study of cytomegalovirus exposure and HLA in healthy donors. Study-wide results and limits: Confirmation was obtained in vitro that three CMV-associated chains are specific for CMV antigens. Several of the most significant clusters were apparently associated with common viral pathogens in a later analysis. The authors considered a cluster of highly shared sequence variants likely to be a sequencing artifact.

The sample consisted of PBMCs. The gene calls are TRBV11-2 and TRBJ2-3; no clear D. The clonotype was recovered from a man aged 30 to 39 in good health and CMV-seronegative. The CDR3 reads CASSYSRITDTQYF. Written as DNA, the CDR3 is TGTGCCAGCAGCTACAGCAGAATCACAGATACGCAGTATTTT.